These T cell receptor beta chains were read from a single sample in a study of T cell responses to AZD1222 COVID-19 vaccine. Assay: immunoSEQ multiplex PCR; the TCRdb copy retains only in-frame clones and omits some. The data contain about 60,000 clones, 80% to 95% of them singletons. Sequencing was performed on peripheral blood, taken 28 days after the second dose of the MenACWY control vaccine. The receptors were sampled from an adult who received the MenACWY meningococcal vaccine as a control. The CDR3 runs from the conserved cysteine through the conserved F or W. Each record gives: J gene, D gene, V gene, clone size, CDR3 protein, CDR3 DNA. A D gene is named only where the DNA matches it firmly. Not all rows give a size; the values are once, few, many and, for expanded clones, a class.

TRBJ1-2 . TRBV4-1 . CASSQAPDPNYGYTF TGCGCCAGCAGCCAAGCGCCGGACCCTAACTATGGCTACACCTTC
TRBJ1-5 TRBD1 TRBV7-6 . CASSPGDRGRGPQHF TGTGCCAGCAGCCCCGGCGACAGGGGTCGGGGGCCCCAGCATTTT
TRBJ2-3 . TRBV9 . CASSAPGQIGTQYF TGTGCCAGCAGCGCCCCAGGCCAGATAGGTACGCAGTATTTT
TRBJ1-3 . TRBV6-1 few CASSVERLSSGNTIYF TGTGCCAGCAGTGTCGAACGGCTTAGCTCTGGAAACACCATATATTTT
TRBJ2-2 . TRBV7-9 . CASQTKGAELFF TGTGCCAGCCAGACGAAGGGAGCGGAGCTGTTTTTT
TRBJ1-4 . TRBV12-5 . CASGLVRGEKLFF TGTGCTAGTGGTTTGGTACGGGGTGAAAAACTGTTTTTT
TRBJ2-7 . TRBV5-6 . CASSWKYSYEQYF TGTGCCAGCAGTTGGAAGTACTCCTACGAGCAGTACTTC
TRBJ1-4 . TRBV7-9 once CASSLKVTTNEKLFF TGTGCCAGCAGCTTAAAAGTAACAACTAATGAAAAACTGTTTTTT
TRBJ2-1 TRBD1 TRBV13 . CASSQQGLSYNEQFF TGTGCCAGCAGCCAACAGGGGTTGAGCTACAATGAGCAGTTCTTC
TRBJ2-2 TRBD2 TRBV28 . CASTPLAGGGELFF TGTGCCAGCACCCCCTTGGCGGGAGGTGGGGAGCTGTTTTTT
TRBJ1-4 . TRBV5-1 few CASGVWVCNEKLFF TGCGCCAGCGGCGTCTGGGTATGTAATGAAAAACTGTTTTTT
TRBJ2-7 . TRBV7-2 . CASSLADSSYEQYF TGTGCCAGCAGCTTAGCAGACAGCTCCTACGAGCAGTACTTC
TRBJ2-5 . TRBV18 . CASSPPTGPWETQYF TGTGCCAGCTCACCCCCGACCGGGCCTTGGGAGACCCAGTACTTC
TRBJ1-1 . TRBV6-5 . CASSHLTGNTEAFF TGTGCCAGCAGTCACCTGACAGGGAACACTGAAGCTTTCTTT
TRBJ1-1 TRBD1 TRBV5-4 . CASSQGQFMNTEAFF TGTGCCAGCAGCCAGGGACAGTTCATGAACACTGAAGCTTTCTTT
TRBJ1-4 . TRBV9 . CASSPQEATNEKLFF TGTGCCAGCAGCCCCCAGGAAGCAACTAATGAAAAACTGTTTTTT
TRBJ2-3 . TRBV2 . CASSGGGTDTQYF TGTGCCAGCAGTGGGGGGGGCACAGATACGCAGTATTTT
TRBJ2-4 . TRBV15 . CATSRGIAKNIQYF TGTGCCACCAGCAGAGGGATAGCCAAAAACATTCAGTACTTC
TRBJ2-6 TRBD1 TRBV28 . CASKGAGPSEGANVLTF TGTGCATCCAAGGGGGCAGGGCCCAGTGAGGGGGCCAACGTCCTGACTTTC
TRBJ2-7 . TRBV11-2 . CASSLGSTYEQYF TGTGCCAGCAGCTTAGGATCCACCTACGAGCAGTACTTC
TRBJ2-2 TRBD2 TRBV28 once CASIPSGSAGELFF TGTGCCAGCATTCCCAGCGGGAGTGCCGGGGAGCTGTTTTTT
TRBJ2-3 . TRBV7-2 once CASRYEHTDTQYF TGTGCCAGCAGGTACGAGCACACAGATACGCAGTATTTT